This TCR beta chain was documented in a study of T-cell reconstitution after alpha-beta-depleted transplantation in children. For TCRbeta, the library was prepared with unique molecular identifiers. TCRdb processed the PCR reads anew with MiXCR; each CDR3 protein has one entry. The table shows 60,000 to 70,000 distinct CDR3 sequences, with 4.9% occurring only once. Trimming took off 3 bases at V and 7 bases at J, with 12 bases between the two ends. CDR3 length: 13 amino acids. Germline CDR1 is LNHDA and CDR2 is SQIVND (reference sequence). This clonotype has at least ten counts. Its target is unknown. General study results and limits: The study reportedly traced alpha-beta T cells about two months after transplant to several hundred expanded graft clones. Newly produced T cells mostly provided counts and TCRbeta diversity after one year, as hyperexpanded clones declined. The origin of high day-60 TCRbeta diversity in some patients lay in surviving recipient T cells and thymic progenitors.

The clonotype originates from a boy younger than two who had a stem cell transplant for acute myeloid leukemia, so the T cells may come from the graft donor. The sequences come from PBMCs, mostly from graft donor cells, collected 180 days after TCRalphabeta/CD19-depleted stem cell transplant. The chain links TRBV19 to TRBJ2-5; tentative D call: TRBD1 (6 bases). The CDR3 nucleotides read TGTGCCAGTAGTATGGACAGAACGGCGACCCAGTACTTC. Its translation: CASSMDRTATQYF.